This T cell receptor (beta chain) was obtained from a study of cytomegalovirus exposure and HLA in healthy donors. Study as a whole: An analysis done earlier identified about 120 million unique TCR beta sequences from about 179 million T cells. Study findings and constraints: According to the study, 160 or so TCR beta chains were cytomegalovirus-associated. Near-uniform donor sequencing depth was presumed by presence/absence analyses. Most TCR sequences were uncommon, yet certain public TCRs appeared in many donors.

This PCR relied on a set of 60 Vbeta primers and 13 Jbeta primers. Sequenced by immunoSEQ multiplex PCR; TCRdb stores in-frame clones only, minus some. The sample includes roughly 140,000 clones, 70% of them seen just once. Note on this clone: Its target is unknown.

The sequence was obtained from a woman in her thirties in good health and CMV-seronegative. The source material was PBMCs.

The DNA of the CDR3 is TGTGCCAGCAGTGGGGACAGCTATGGCTACACCTTC. This encodes CASSGDSYGYTF. The V call is TRBV2, the J call TRBJ1-2, with TRBD1 matching over 7 bases. The V and J ends lost 4 bases and 4 bases, in that order; junction bases with no gene match: 0. The CDR3 covers 12 residues. Germline V gives CDR1 SNHLY, CDR2 FYNNEI.